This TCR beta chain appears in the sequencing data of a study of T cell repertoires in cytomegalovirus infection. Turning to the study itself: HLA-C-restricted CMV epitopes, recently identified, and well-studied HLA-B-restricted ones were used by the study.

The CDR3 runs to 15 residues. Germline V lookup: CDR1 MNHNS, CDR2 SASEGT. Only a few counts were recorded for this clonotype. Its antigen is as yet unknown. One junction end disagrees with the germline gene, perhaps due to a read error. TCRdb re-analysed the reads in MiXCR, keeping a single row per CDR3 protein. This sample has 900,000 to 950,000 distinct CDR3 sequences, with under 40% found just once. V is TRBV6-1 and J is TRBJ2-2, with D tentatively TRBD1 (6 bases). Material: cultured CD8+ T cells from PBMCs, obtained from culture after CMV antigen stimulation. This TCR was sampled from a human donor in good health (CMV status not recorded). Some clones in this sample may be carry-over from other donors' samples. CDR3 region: CASTERTVNTGELFF. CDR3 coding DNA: TGTGCCAGCACTGAAAGGACAGTGAACACCGGGGAGCTGTTTTTT.